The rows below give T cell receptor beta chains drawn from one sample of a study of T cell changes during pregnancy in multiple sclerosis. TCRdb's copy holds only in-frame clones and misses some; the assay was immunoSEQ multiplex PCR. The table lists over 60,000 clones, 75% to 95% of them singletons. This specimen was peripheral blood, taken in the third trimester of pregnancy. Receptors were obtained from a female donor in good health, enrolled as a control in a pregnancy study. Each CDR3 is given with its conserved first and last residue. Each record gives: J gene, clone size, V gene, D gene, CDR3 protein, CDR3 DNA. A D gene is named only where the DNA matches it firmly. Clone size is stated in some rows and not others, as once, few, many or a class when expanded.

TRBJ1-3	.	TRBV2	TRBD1	CASSTGTVSGNTIYF	TGTGCCAGCAGTACCGGGACAGTCTCTGGAAACACCATATATTTT
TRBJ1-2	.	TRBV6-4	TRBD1	CASTSGTGGTYGYTF	TGTGCCAGCACCTCAGGTACAGGGGGCACCTATGGCTACACCTTC
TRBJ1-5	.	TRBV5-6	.	CASSLGAERNQPPHF	TGTGCCAGCAGCTTAGGGGCAGAACGCAATCAGCCCCCGCATTTT
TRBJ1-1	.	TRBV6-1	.	CASEGAREAFF	TGTGCCAGCGAAGGGGCACGGGAAGCTTTCTTT
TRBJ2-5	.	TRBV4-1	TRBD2	CASSQDGAGRLQETQYF	TGCGCCAGCAGCCAAGATGGAGCGGGGCGCCTCCAAGAGACCCAGTACTTC
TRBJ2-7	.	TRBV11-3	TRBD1	CASSPGTGGHEQYF	TGTGCCAGCAGCCCCGGGACAGGGGGCCATGAGCAGTACTTC
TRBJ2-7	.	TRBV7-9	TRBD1	CASSFPGQAYEQYF	TGTGCCAGCAGCTTCCCTGGACAGGCGTACGAGCAGTACTTC
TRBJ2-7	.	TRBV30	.	CAWRQLLSSYEQYF	TGTGCCTGGAGGCAACTGCTGTCCTCCTACGAGCAGTACTTC
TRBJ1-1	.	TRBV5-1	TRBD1	CASSPYRGTEAFF	TGCGCCAGCAGCCCATACAGGGGAACTGAAGCTTTCTTT
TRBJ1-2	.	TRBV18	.	CASSPASQGYGYTF	TGTGCCAGCTCACCAGCTTCACAGGGCTATGGCTACACCTTC
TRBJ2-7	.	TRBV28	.	CASTTTGTRTYEQYF	TGTGCCAGCACTACAACCGGGACAAGGACCTACGAGCAGTACTTC
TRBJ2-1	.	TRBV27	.	CASQKGLHNEQFF	TGTGCCAGCCAGAAGGGACTTCACAATGAGCAGTTCTTC
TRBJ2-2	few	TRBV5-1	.	CASSFREFANTGELFF	TGCGCCAGCAGCTTTCGGGAATTCGCGAACACCGGGGAGCTGTTTTTT
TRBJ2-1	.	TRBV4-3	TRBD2	CASSQGLAGGTYNEQFF	TGCGCCAGCAGCCAGGGGCTAGCGGGAGGAACCTACAATGAGCAGTTCTTC
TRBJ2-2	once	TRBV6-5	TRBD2	CASRTGGLTGELFF	TGTGCCAGCAGGACGGGAGGTCTCACCGGGGAGCTGTTTTTT
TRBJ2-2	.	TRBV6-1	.	CASSEGLANTGELFF	TGTGCCAGCAGTGAGGGACTCGCGAACACCGGGGAGCTGTTTTTT
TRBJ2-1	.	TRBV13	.	CASSHRELGYNEQFF	TGTGCCAGCAGCCACAGGGAGTTGGGCTACAATGAGCAGTTCTTC
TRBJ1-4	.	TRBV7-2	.	CASSLNGGTNEKLFF	TGTGCCAGCAGCTTAAATGGGGGCACTAATGAAAAACTGTTTTTT
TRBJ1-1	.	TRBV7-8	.	CASSSTGTGEAFF	TGTGCCAGCAGCTCCACAGGGACGGGTGAAGCTTTCTTT
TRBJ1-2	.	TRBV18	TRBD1	CASSPGQGTTNYGYTF	TGTGCCAGCTCACCGGGACAGGGAACCACTAACTATGGCTACACCTTC
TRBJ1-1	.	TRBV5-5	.	CASSLARGMNTEAFF	TGTGCCAGCAGCTTGGCCAGGGGTATGAACACTGAAGCTTTCTTT
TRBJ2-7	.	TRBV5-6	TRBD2	CASRSGGPDEQYF	TGTGCCAGCAGGTCGGGAGGGCCGGACGAGCAGTACTTC
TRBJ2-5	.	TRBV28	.	CASSSGGTGGETQYF	TGTGCCAGCAGTTCAGGCGGGACCGGGGGAGAGACCCAGTACTTC
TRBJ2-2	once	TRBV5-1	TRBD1	CASSLAPGQGSPGELFF	TGCGCCAGCAGCTTGGCCCCGGGACAGGGTTCCCCCGGGGAGCTGTTTTTT
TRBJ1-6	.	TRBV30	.	CAWSVLNWRSSYNSPLHF	TGTGCCTGGAGTGTACTCAATTGGCGGAGCTCCTATAATTCACCCCTCCACTTT
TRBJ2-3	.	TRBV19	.	CASSIDLGQITDTQYF	TGTGCCAGTAGTATAGATCTCGGTCAAATCACAGATACGCAGTATTTT
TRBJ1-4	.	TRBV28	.	CASISGVPFEKLFF	TGTGCCTCCATCTCCGGAGTCCCCTTCGAAAAACTGTTTTTT
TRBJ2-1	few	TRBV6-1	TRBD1	CASQDRGTTNEQFF	TGTGCCAGCCAAGACAGGGGGACTACTAATGAGCAGTTCTTC
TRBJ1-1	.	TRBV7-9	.	CASSLSRNTEAFF	TGTGCCAGCAGCTTAAGTAGAAACACTGAAGCTTTCTTT
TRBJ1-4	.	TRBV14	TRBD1	CASSQEAQDRGRDEKLFF	TGTGCCAGCAGCCAAGAGGCCCAAGACAGGGGGCGTGATGAAAAACTGTTTTTT
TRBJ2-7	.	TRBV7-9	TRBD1	CASTGQGKLADEQYF	TGTGCCAGCACTGGACAGGGGAAACTGGCTGACGAGCAGTACTTC
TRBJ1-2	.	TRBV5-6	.	CASSLASGEGYTF	TGTGCCAGCAGCTTGGCCTCAGGGGAGGGCTACACCTTC
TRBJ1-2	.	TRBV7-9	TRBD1	CASSSGQGASGYTF	TGTGCCAGCAGCTCGGGACAGGGGGCGTCTGGCTACACCTTC
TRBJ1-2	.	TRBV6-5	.	CASSFYRDIGGYTF	TGTGCCAGCAGTTTTTACCGGGACATCGGGGGCTACACCTTC
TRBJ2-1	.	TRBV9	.	CASSPRGGEYNEQFF	TGTGCCAGCAGCCCCCGTGGGGGCGAGTACAATGAGCAGTTCTTC
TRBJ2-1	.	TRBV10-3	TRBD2	CAISVTGTIDNEQFF	TGTGCCATCAGTGTCACCGGGACTATAGACAATGAGCAGTTCTTC
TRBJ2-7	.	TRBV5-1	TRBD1	CASSFTGGSYEQYF	TGCGCCAGCAGCTTTACAGGGGGCTCCTACGAGCAGTACTTC
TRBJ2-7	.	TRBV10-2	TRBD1	CASSETGVSYEQYF	TGCGCCAGCAGTGAGACAGGGGTAAGCTACGAGCAGTACTTC